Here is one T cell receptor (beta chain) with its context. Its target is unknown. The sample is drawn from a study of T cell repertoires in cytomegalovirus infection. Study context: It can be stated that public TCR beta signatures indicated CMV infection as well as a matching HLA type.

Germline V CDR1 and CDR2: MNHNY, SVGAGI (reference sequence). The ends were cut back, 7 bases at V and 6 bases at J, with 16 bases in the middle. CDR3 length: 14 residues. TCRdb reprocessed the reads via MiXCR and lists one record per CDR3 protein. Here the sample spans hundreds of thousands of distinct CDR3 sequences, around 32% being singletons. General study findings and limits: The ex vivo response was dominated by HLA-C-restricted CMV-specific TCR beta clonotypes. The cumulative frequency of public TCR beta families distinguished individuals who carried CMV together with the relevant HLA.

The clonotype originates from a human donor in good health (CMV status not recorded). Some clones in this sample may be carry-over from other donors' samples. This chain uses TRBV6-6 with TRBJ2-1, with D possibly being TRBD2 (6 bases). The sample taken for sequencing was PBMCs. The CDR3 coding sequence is TGTGCCAGCATACTCGGAGGGGCTTCCAATGAGCAGTTCTTC. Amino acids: CASILGGASNEQFF.